This entry concerns a single T cell receptor beta chain. Methods used by the authors: Counts of nucleated cells, estimated from reference gene primer amplification, were obtained. Libraries were prepared by immunoSEQ multiplex PCR; TCRdb keeps only in-frame clonotypes and omits some of them. The DNA gave D and trimming, while V, J and clone size come from that table. Of roughly 110,000 clones listed, about 80% are singletons. This sample stems from a study of blood T cell repertoires in COVID-19. Study-level information: PBMCs, B-cell-depleted T cells, or T cells provided the cDNA or gDNA that made up the material.

The J segment lost 8 bases and the V segment lost 4 bases, leaving 5 bases of the junction unmatched. This CDR3 is 13 amino acids long. Per germline, CDR1 LGHNA and CDR2 YSLEER. The sequence derives from a man between 65 and 79 years old with acute or convalescent COVID-19. The chain carries TRBV4-3 and TRBJ1-2; 9 positions match TRBD1. Sequenced sample: peripheral blood. CDR3 sequence (DNA): TGCGCCAGCAGCCGGACAGGGGAAAACGGCTACACCTTC. The encoded protein is CASSRTGENGYTF.